The present TCR beta chain was sequenced within a study of monozygotic twins with inflammatory bowel disease. Whole-study results and caveats: Against healthy co-twins, IBD patients had lower TCRbeta diversity (measured by inverse Simpson).

Germline V gene data show CDR1 as MNHEY and CDR2 as SMNVEV (reference sequence). This CDR3 spans 17 amino acids. Two nested PCRs, of roughly 16 and 10 cycles, processed TCRalpha and TCRbeta cDNA. From the 5' RACE reads, TCRdb lists one entry per CDR3 protein and no DNA. The sample has around 450,000 distinct CDR3 sequences. With respect to this clonotype: Its antigen is undetermined.

The chain links TRBV27 to TRBJ2-2; the D call of TRBD1 rests on TCRdb alone, since no DNA is present to check it. This clonotype originated in a human donor with ulcerative colitis or Crohn's disease, or a healthy co-twin of an affected twin (not recorded which). Sequencing was done on a sample of blood. The CDR3 spells CASSPLESFTNTGELFF.